One sample yielded the 9 T cell receptor beta chains listed below, sequenced in a study of blood T cells in healthy people across ages. A J-beta primer mix and a sample-barcoded 5' primer were used in a second PCR of roughly 7 to 12 cycles. TCRdb ran MiXCR on the 5' RACE reads and lists one entry per CDR3 protein. Of around 650,000 distinct CDR3 sequences in the sample, roughly 32% are singletons; the top ten hold just over 15%. The sequencing input was blood. The receptors shown here come from a woman at least 80 years old in good health.

This clonotype was observed a handful of times. A single base separates this from a much larger clone, so it may be a read error. V is TRBV5-1 and J is TRBJ2-1; 9 nucleotides match TRBD1. The DNA matches TRBJ2-7 better at its end, which makes the J call doubtful. This CDR3 is built from 16 residues. Germline V gives CDR1 SGHRS, CDR2 YFSETQ. The CDR3 region has the DNA TGCGCCAGCAGCCCCCTGGGGACAGGGTCCTACAATGAGCAGTACTTC. Protein sequence: CASSPLGTGSYNEQYF.

This clonotype was recorded at least ten times. The genes are TRBV20-1 and TRBJ2-3; D not certain. CDR1 is DFQATT, CDR2 SNEGSKA, per germline (reference sequence). Between the trimmed V and J ends, which lost 6 bases and 4 bases, there was a span of 11 bases. The CDR3 loop spans 12 amino acids. The CDR3 coding sequence is TGCAGTGCCCTAAATGTCCCAGATACGCAGTATTTT. This gives the protein CSALNVPDTQYF.

This clonotype has a handful of counts. V and J are TRBV5-1 and TRBJ2-3; TRBD1 agrees at 11 bases. In germline, CDR1 is SGHRS, CDR2 YFSETQ. The V and J ends lost 2 bases and 3 bases, in that order; junction bases with no gene match: 11. This CDR3 is 18 amino acids long. CDR3 bases: TGCGCCAGCAGCTTCCTCGATTGGACAGGGGGCGGGACAGATACGCAGTATTTT. Residues: CASSFLDWTGGGTDTQYF.

The table lists this clonotype with many counts. This chain links TRBV15 with TRBJ2-1, with TRBD2 identical over 9 bases. The CDR3 is 17 residues long. J gave up 8 bases and V 0 bases, and 11 bases lay outside the gene matches. Germline CDR1 and CDR2: LNHNV and YYDKDF (reference sequence). The CDR3 protein is CATSRDGAGGLADEQFF. As DNA, the CDR3 is TGTGCCACCAGCAGAGATGGGGCGGGGGGGCTGGCTGATGAGCAGTTCTTC.

This clonotype was counted many times. This chain uses TRBV7-9 with TRBJ1-1; D call uncertain. CDR3 length equals 13 residues. From germline, CDR1 is SEHNR and CDR2 FQNEAQ (reference sequence). Trimming took 2 bases from V and 3 from J, leaving 7 bases between them. The CDR3 reads CASSLSGHTEAFF. As DNA, the CDR3 is TGTGCCAGCAGCTTAAGCGGTCACACTGAAGCTTTCTTT.

There are a few counts of this clonotype. One base away lies a much larger clone, so this may be a sequencing read error. The V and J genes are TRBV7-2 and TRBJ2-5; 8 bases line up with TRBD1. V was clipped by 5 bases and J by 11 bases; unmatched bases: 22. The CDR3 covers 17 residues. Germline CDR1 and CDR2: SGHTA and FQGNSA. The CDR3 here is CASSPRSRTGYYNEQYF. The CDR3 DNA is TGTGCCAGCAGCCCCAGGTCACGGACAGGGTACTACAATGAGCAGTACTTC.

This clonotype showed up many times. The genes are TRBV27 and TRBJ2-4, with a possible D match to TRBD2 (6 bases). This CDR3 comprises 15 residues. CDR1 and CDR2 (germline): MNHEY, SMNVEV (reference sequence). V lost 5 bases, J lost 0 bases, and 11 bases lay in between. In DNA, the CDR3 is TGTGCCAGCAGTCCTAGCGAGACAGCCAAAAACATTCAGTACTTC. Translation: CASSPSETAKNIQYF.

This clonotype has just a few counts. J is TRBJ2-2 and V is TRBV20-1; the match to TRBD1 covers 8 bases. The CDR3 has 15 amino acids. Germline V CDR1 and CDR2: DFQATT, SNEGSKA (reference sequence). With V trimmed by 0 bases and J by 7 bases, 7 bases remained unmatched. DNA of the CDR3: TGCAGTGCTAGAGATATCAGGGGGCAGATCGGGGAGCTGTTTTTT. Protein: CSARDIRGQIGELFF.

The V gene is TRBV28, the J gene TRBJ2-2; D unclear. V lost 2 bases, J lost 0 bases, and 16 bases lay in between. From germline, CDR1 is MDHEN and CDR2 SYDVKM. This CDR3 is 18 amino acids long. This CDR3 reads CASSLSRIWQTNTGELFF. The CDR3 bases are TGTGCCAGCAGTTTAAGTAGAATATGGCAGACGAACACCGGGGAGCTGTTTTTT.